Following are 32 T cell receptor beta chains from one sample sequenced in a study of patients and donors after allogeneic stem cell transplantation (dated by TCRdb to 2019 to 2021). Library generation was performed with RT-PCR. Sequencing relied on a NextSeq 550. The raw public reads went through TCRdb reprocessing: fastp at Q25, MiXCR clone calling, in-frame beta chains kept. Every CDR3 protein is listed once, alongside the most common genes and DNA of its rows. Here the sample has roughly 500 distinct CDR3 sequences; 1% to 1.5% occur a single time. The ten most abundant clones make up more than 30% of the sample. Specimen: blood, either unsorted or a sorted T cell fraction (not recorded which). These receptors originate from a human donor who was either an allogeneic HSCT recipient or a stem cell or donor lymphocyte infusion donor (not recorded which). It is not recorded whose cells these are; they may come from a transplant donor.

In this sample, this clonotype is medium-sized. The V gene is TRBV5-4, the J gene TRBJ1-4; D unclear. There are 12 residues in the CDR3. Germline V lookup: CDR1 SGHNT, CDR2 YYREEE (reference sequence). V lost 6 bases and J 6 bases, leaving 9 bases between the germline ends. CDR3 in amino acids: CASKGLDEKLFF. In DNA form, the CDR3 reads TGTGCCAGCAAGGGTCTCGATGAAAAACTGTTTTTT.

This clonotype is deemed medium-sized (0.01 to 0.1%). The chain links TRBV9 to TRBJ2-3, with D possibly TRBD2 on 5 matching bases. Germline loops: CDR1 SGDLS, CDR2 YYNGEE. The CDR3 has 16 residues. V lost 0 bases, J lost 5 bases, and 16 bases lay in between. CDR3 region: CASSVGWLAGVDTQYF. The CDR3 DNA sequence: TGTGCCAGCAGCGTAGGGTGGCTAGCCGGAGTAGATACGCAGTATTTT.

This clonotype was observed a few times. The gene calls are TRBV5-1 and TRBJ2-1; no firm D call. V was trimmed by 0 bases and J by 10 bases, leaving 11 bases between them. Germline CDR1 is SGHRS and CDR2 is YFSETQ. The CDR3 is 13 amino acids. The CDR3 nucleotides read TGCGCCAGCAGCTTGGGACTTGACTTCGAGCAGTTCTTC. The encoded protein is CASSLGLDFEQFF.

This clonotype counts as large. The chain carries TRBV27 and TRBJ1-6, with no clear D. The CDR3 length is 14 residues. V was clipped by 0 bases and J by 7 bases, with 7 bases between them. Germline CDR1 is MNHEY and CDR2 is SMNVEV (reference sequence). This CDR3 reads CASSLSALNSPLHF. The CDR3, as DNA: TGTGCCAGCAGTTTATCGGCCCTAAATTCACCCCTCCACTTT.

This clonotype is categorized as large (0.1 to 1%). This rearrangement joins TRBV6-4 to TRBJ2-1; 10 nucleotides agree with TRBD2. This CDR3 spans 13 amino acids. The trim removed 3 bases at V and 9 bases at J, leaving 2 bases unmatched. Germline V gives CDR1 MRHNA, CDR2 SNTAGT. In nucleotides, the CDR3 is TGTGCCAGCAGTGAGGGACTAGCGTCTGAGCAGTTCTTC. Translating it yields CASSEGLASEQFF.

This clonotype is medium-sized (0.01 to 0.1%) in the sample. This sequence joins TRBV5-1 and TRBJ1-1; D unclear. Per the germline V gene, CDR1 is SGHRS and CDR2 is YFSETQ. The CDR3 covers 13 residues. Trimming removed 4 bases at V and 1 base at J, with 8 bases between. In DNA form, the CDR3 reads TGCGCCAGCAGCGGATTCGGGAACACTGAAGCTTTCTTT. Translation: CASSGFGNTEAFF.

This clonotype is categorized as large. The chain carries TRBV19 and TRBJ1-5; 8 bases fit TRBD1. The J segment lost 5 bases and the V segment lost 7 bases, leaving 7 bases of the junction unmatched. Germline CDR1 and CDR2: LNHDA and SQIVND (reference sequence). This CDR3 has 14 residues. CDR3 sequence (DNA): TGTGCCAGTAAGATGGACAGGGTAGATCAGCCCCAGCATTTT. Its translation: CASKMDRVDQPQHF.

By its share, this clonotype is hyperexpanded. The chain has TRBV14 and TRBJ1-1; weak D call: TRBD1 (6 bases). The CDR3 runs 12 residues. The germline V gene encodes CDR1 SGHDN and CDR2 FVKESK. V was trimmed by 1 base and J by 8 bases, leaving 8 bases between them. The CDR3 protein is CASSQVGTEAFF. CDR3 nucleotide sequence: TGTGCCAGCAGCCAAGTAGGGACAGAAGCTTTCTTT.

Within the sample, this clonotype is hyperexpanded. This chain links TRBV30 with TRBJ2-2; D not certain. CDR1 and CDR2 (germline): GTSNPN, SVGIG (reference sequence). This CDR3 is 14 amino acids long. V lost 1 base, J lost 3 bases, and 9 bases lay in between. The CDR3 nucleotides read TGTGCCTGGAGTGATCTTTTAGACACCGGGGAGCTGTTTTTT. Amino acids: CAWSDLLDTGELFF.

This clonotype is large (0.1 to 1%) within its sample. V is TRBV13 and J is TRBJ1-2; D possibly corresponds to TRBD1 (5 bases). This CDR3 spans 14 amino acids. With 1 base removed from V and 4 bases from J, the gap between germline ends came to 10 bases. Germline V CDR1 and CDR2: PRHDT, FYEKMQ (reference sequence). The CDR3 DNA reads as TGTGCCAGCAGCTTAGAAGGGGATGCCTATGGCTACACCTTC. Protein sequence: CASSLEGDAYGYTF. The full variable domain, rest sourced from reference TRBV13 and TRBJ1-2, is AAGVIQSPRHLIKEKRETATLKCYPIPRHDTVYWYQQGPGQDPQFLISFYEKMQSDKGSIPDRFSAQQFSDYHSELNMSSLELGDSALYFCASSLEGDAYGYTFGSGTRLTVV.

This clonotype counts as medium-sized. The chain recombines TRBV20-1 with TRBJ2-1; D uncertain. Trimming cost V 4 bases and J 1 base, with 14 bases left between them. This CDR3 contains 15 residues. Germline lookup yields CDR1 DFQATT and CDR2 SNEGSKA (reference sequence). The CDR3 DNA follows: TGCAGTGCTACCCCCCACGCGGCTTCCTACAATGAGCAGTTCTTC. It specifies CSATPHAASYNEQFF.

By share, this clonotype counts as large. This chain connects TRBV12-3 or TRBV12-4 to TRBJ2-5; the D call may be TRBD1 or TRBD2 (6 bases each). V gave up 2 bases and J gave up 0 bases, with 16 bases separating them. The CDR3 extends over 17 amino acids. The CDR3 DNA reads TGTGCCAGCAGTTTAAGGGGGGCCCTGTTGTACCAAGAGACCCAGTACTTC. This sequence encodes CASSLRGALLYQETQYF.

By proportion, this clonotype is medium-sized. This chain uses TRBV5-6 with TRBJ1-2; TRBD1 matches 11 bases. The V and J ends lost 4 bases and 6 bases, in that order; junction bases with no gene match: 5. Germline V gene sequence: CDR1 SGHDT, CDR2 YYEEEE. There are 14 residues in the CDR3. CDR3 region: CASSAGTGGHGYTF. The CDR3 region has the DNA TGTGCCAGCAGCGCCGGGACAGGGGGTCATGGCTACACCTTC.

By sample share, this clonotype is large. The chain has TRBV20-1 and TRBJ2-1; 14 positions match TRBD2. Unmatched junction bases numbered 2, after V lost 0 bases and J lost 4 bases. This CDR3 region has 16 residues. CDR1 is DFQATT and CDR2 is SNEGSKA in the germline V gene (reference sequence). The CDR3 bases are TGCAGTGCTAGAGACGGGACTAGCGGGGGATACAATGAGCAGTTCTTC. As protein: CSARDGTSGGYNEQFF.

Judged by abundance, this clonotype is large (0.1 to 1%). The chain uses TRBV10-1 and TRBJ1-5; the D gene is possibly TRBD1 (6 bases). CDR1 WNHNN and CDR2 SYGVQD come from the germline V gene (reference sequence). The CDR3 has 16 residues. V was clipped by 7 bases and J by 1 base, with 17 bases between them. CDR3 loop: CASNQGRGQSNQPQHF. The CDR3 DNA reads as TGCGCCAGCAACCAGGGCCGAGGACAGAGCAATCAGCCCCAGCATTTT.

By share of the sample, this clonotype is large. The genes are TRBV18 and TRBJ1-2; D uncertain. The CDR3 loop spans 15 amino acids. The germline V and J ends were trimmed by 0 bases and 4 bases, with 12 bases remaining between them. The germline CDR1 and CDR2 sequences are KGHSH and LQKENI. This chain's CDR3 is CASSPPEGGVYGYTF. CDR3 coding DNA: TGTGCCAGCTCACCACCGGAGGGTGGTGTCTATGGCTACACCTTC.

This clonotype counts as medium-sized. The V and J genes are TRBV5-1 and TRBJ1-1, with 7 bases matching TRBD1. Per the germline V gene, CDR1 is SGHRS and CDR2 is YFSETQ. The CDR3 totals 16 residues. Losses at the gene ends were 0 bases for V and 4 bases for J; bases not matched to a gene: 9. Here the CDR3 DNA reads TGCGCCAGCAGCTTGGTCCCTACAGGGGTTGGCACTGAAGCTTTCTTT. Amino acid sequence: CASSLVPTGVGTEAFF.

The rearrangement joins TRBV6-4 to TRBJ2-1; perhaps TRBD2 as D (6 bases). This CDR3 is built from 15 residues. V shed 3 bases and J shed 5 bases, with 14 bases lying between them. Germline V CDR1 and CDR2: MRHNA, SNTAGT. The DNA of the CDR3 is TGTGCCAGCAGTGATGGGGCGGGGCAGAACAATGAGCAGTTCTTC. Its protein is CASSDGAGQNNEQFF.

This clonotype has only a few counts. The chain has TRBV29-1 and TRBJ2-7; D unclear. The ends were cut back, 7 bases at V and 3 bases at J, with 13 bases in the middle. The CDR3 has 12 amino acids. Per germline, CDR1 SQVTM and CDR2 ANQGSEA. DNA for the CDR3: TGCAGCGCTCGGAGCTTTTACTACGAGCAGTACTTC. This gives the protein CSARSFYYEQYF.

By share, this clonotype counts as large. The V call is TRBV27, the J call TRBJ1-5; a possible D gene is TRBD1 (5 bases). This CDR3 has 15 residues. Germline assignment: CDR1 MNHEY and CDR2 SMNVEV (reference sequence). V shed 3 bases and J shed 6 bases, with 15 bases lying between them. This CDR3 reads CASSFSAGPVQPQHF. The CDR3 bases are TGTGCCAGCAGTTTCTCCGCAGGGCCGGTTCAGCCCCAGCATTTT.

By sample fraction, this clonotype is large (0.1 to 1%). The chain couples TRBV2 to TRBJ1-1; maybe TRBD1 (6 bases). CDR1 and CDR2 from the germline V gene are SNHLY and FYNNEI. The CDR3 has 12 amino acids. V lost 5 bases and J lost 10, with 14 bases in between. CDR3 amino acids: CASSIQGSGAFF. As DNA, the CDR3 is TGTGCCAGCAGTATCCAGGGGAGCGGAGCTTTCTTT. The entire variable domain, with the rest obtained from reference TRBV2 and TRBJ1-1, is as follows: EPEVTQTPSHQVTQMGQEVILRCVPISNHLYFYWYRQILGQKVEFLVSFYNNEISEKSEIFDDQFSVERPDGSNFTLKIRSTKLEDSAMYFCASSIQGSGAFFGQGTRLTVV.

Sample share makes this clonotype medium-sized. V gene TRBV19 combines with J gene TRBJ1-1, with D perhaps matching TRBD1 (5 bases). This CDR3 has 14 amino acids. V was pared by 1 base and J by 3 bases, with 9 bases between. Germline V gene lookup returns CDR1 LNHDA and CDR2 SQIVND (reference sequence). CDR3 nucleotide sequence: TGTGCCAGTAGTATAGGGATGGGGGACACTGAAGCTTTCTTT. Translated, it gives CASSIGMGDTEAFF.

By sample share, this clonotype is medium-sized. This chain joins TRBV15 and TRBJ2-1; no firm D call. Deletions cut 0 bases from V and 5 bases from J, with 5 bases between. Germline V gene lookup returns CDR1 LNHNV and CDR2 YYDKDF (reference sequence). The CDR3 covers 13 residues. CDR3 loop: CATSRERHNEQFF. CDR3 sequence (DNA): TGTGCCACCAGCAGAGAGCGGCACAATGAGCAGTTCTTC.

By share, this clonotype ranks as medium-sized. The J gene is TRBJ2-7, the V gene TRBV6-2 or TRBV6-3, with 7 positions matching TRBD2. The CDR3 consists of 12 residues. Unmatched junction bases numbered 9, after V lost 4 bases and J lost 12 bases. The germline V gene encodes CDR1 MNHEY and CDR2 SVGEGT. The CDR3 spells CASSSTSREVYF. For the CDR3, the DNA is TGTGCCAGCAGTTCGACTAGCCGAGAGGTGTACTTC.

In its sample, this clonotype is large (0.1 to 1%). J is TRBJ1-1 and V is TRBV10-3, with D hard to call. Trimming stripped 2 bases from V and 0 bases from J, with 7 bases between. Germline loops: CDR1 ENHRY, CDR2 SYGVKD. CDR3 length: 14 residues. The CDR3 is CAISEPQMNTEAFF. CDR3 coding DNA: TGTGCCATCAGTGAGCCTCAAATGAACACTGAAGCTTTCTTT.

Details on this clonotype: Being one base from a much bigger clone, this may be a read error. V gene TRBV4-2 combines with J gene TRBJ2-7, with D perhaps being TRBD1 or TRBD2 (5 bases each). V gave up 1 base and J gave up 8 bases, with 18 bases separating them. Germline CDR1 reads LGHNA; CDR2 reads YNFKEQ. This CDR3 spans 15 amino acids. CDR3 in amino acids: CASSQAVRDRHKQYF. CDR3 DNA sequence: TGTGCCAGCAGCCAAGCCGTACGGGACCGACATAAGCAGTACTTC.

Relative to its sample, this clonotype is medium-sized. This chain uses TRBV20-1 with TRBJ2-4; 7 bases agree with TRBD1. V shed 0 bases, J shed 12 bases, and the junction held 11 bases outside the gene matches. This CDR3 is 14 amino acids long. CDR1 is DFQATT and CDR2 is SNEGSKA in the germline V gene (reference sequence). DNA for the CDR3: TGCAGTGCTAGAGAACAGGGGCTCCTAAGGGATCAGTACTTC. It is translated as CSAREQGLLRDQYF.

This clonotype is medium-sized within its sample. This rearrangement joins TRBV7-2 to TRBJ1-6; TRBD1 agrees at 7 bases. Germline loops: CDR1 SGHTA, CDR2 FQGNSA. The CDR3 sequence is 17 residues long. Trimming removed 5 bases from V and 9 bases from J; junction bases left unmatched: 16. CDR3 DNA: TGTGCCAGCAGCCAAGCCTCTCCTACAGGGGCAGGTTCACCCCTCCACTTT. Residues: CASSQASPTGAGSPLHF.

This clonotype is termed medium-sized. V gene TRBV5-6 combines with J gene TRBJ1-2, with 11 bases fitting TRBD1. Germline V CDR1 and CDR2: SGHDT, YYEEEE. This CDR3 comprises 14 residues. Losses at the gene ends were 3 bases for V and 4 bases for J; bases not matched to a gene: 2. The CDR3 region is CASSSGTGGYGYTF. The CDR3 coding sequence is TGTGCCAGCAGCTCCGGGACAGGGGGCTATGGCTACACCTTC.

This clonotype is labeled as medium-sized. CDR3 in DNA: TGTGCCAGTACGGTCTCCTACGAGCAGTACTTC. This sequence encodes CASTVSYEQYF. The chain has TRBV7-6 and TRBJ2-7, with D unclear. This CDR3 has 11 amino acids. CDR1 SGHVS and CDR2 FNYEAQ come from the germline V gene. The V and J ends lost 9 bases and 0 bases respectively, with 6 bases between them.

The chain recombines TRBV13 with TRBJ2-3, with 12 bases fitting TRBD2. The CDR3 has 15 residues. CDR1 is PRHDT, CDR2 FYEKMQ, per germline (reference sequence). Trimming took 2 bases from V and 3 from J; bases not matched to a gene: 0. The CDR3 nucleotides are TGTGCCAGCAGCTTAACTAGCGGGGGGACAGATACGCAGTATTTT. This codes for CASSLTSGGTDTQYF.

This clonotype is labeled medium-sized (0.01 to 0.1%). The chain combines TRBV24-1 with TRBJ1-5; 7 nucleotides align to TRBD1. The CDR3 is 14 amino acids. Germline trimming cut 4 bases from V and 7 bases from J; bases unmatched to any gene: 6. CDR1 is KGHDR, CDR2 SFDVKD, per germline. The CDR3 loop reads CATSEKGAGQPQHF. The CDR3 region has the DNA TGTGCCACCAGTGAAAAGGGGGCCGGGCAGCCCCAGCATTTT.